This paragraph reports one TCR beta chain. Data came from immunoSEQ multiplex PCR; TCRdb stores just in-frame clones and leaves some out. The sample gives just over 300,000 clones, about nine tenths of which show up once; approximately 2.4% is in the top ten. The data were obtained in a study of blood T cell repertoires in COVID-19. Study in general: There were acute and convalescent COVID-19 samples, and they came from the United States, Italy and Spain. In each case, the material was cDNA or gDNA derived from T cells, B-cell-depleted T cells, or PBMCs.

V dropped 10 bases and J dropped 2 bases, with 15 bases sitting between them. The CDR3 is 13 amino acids. The germline V gene has CDR1 SNHLY and CDR2 FYNNEI. The sample consisted of peripheral blood. This clonotype was sampled from a man younger than 30 with active or convalescent COVID-19. The J gene is TRBJ2-7, the V gene TRBV2, with TRBD2 as a possible D gene (6 bases). The chain's CDR3 is CATTGTDTYEQYF. The CDR3 DNA reads TGTGCCACCACCGGGACTGACACCTACGAGCAGTACTTC.